The present T cell receptor (beta chain) was sequenced within a study of cytomegalovirus exposure and HLA in healthy donors. Across the whole study: Genetic ancestry analysis placed about 80% of the 350 to 500 donors that were genotyped in the Caucasian-associated cluster.

With respect to this clone: Its antigen is unidentified. One end of the junction fails to match germline, which may point to a read error.

The study's findings and limits: For TCR beta chains, V- and J-gene trimming was later linked to a missense DCLRE1C variant.

This CDR3 is built from 11 residues. CDR1 SQVTM and CDR2 ANQGSEA come from the germline V gene. The PCR made use of 60 Vbeta and 13 Jbeta primers. Sequencing was performed with immunoSEQ multiplex PCR; in TCRdb, only in-frame clones are kept and a portion is missing. The profile shows under 250,000 clones, roughly 78% of them singletons. What was sequenced was PBMCs. This TCR was sampled from a boy aged 5 to 17 in good health and CMV-seronegative. The genes are TRBV29-1 and TRBJ1-1; TRBD1 aligns across 8 bases. CDR3 DNA sequence: TGCAGCTTTGACAGGGGAACTGAAGCTTTCTTT. Translated, it gives CSFDRGTEAFF.